These 26 T cell receptor beta chains were sequenced from one sample in a study of T cell repertoires in cytomegalovirus infection. No antigen is known for these receptors. In TCRdb, the reads were re-called with MiXCR into one record per CDR3 protein. The table has about 920,000 distinct CDR3 sequences, approximately 32% seen once. The sample consisted of cultured CD8+ T cells from PBMCs, taken from culture after CMV antigen stimulation. All receptors derive from a human donor in good health (CMV status not recorded). Some clones in this sample may be carry-over from other donors' samples.

This clonotype was recorded only once. The CDR3 protein is CSVLPGLVYGQFF. In nucleotides, the CDR3 is TGCAGCGTCCTACCGGGACTCGTTTACGGGCAGTTCTTC. The rearrangement joins TRBV29-1 to TRBJ2-1; weak D call: TRBD2 (6 bases). With 6 bases removed from V and 12 bases from J, the gap between germline ends came to 21 bases. Germline loops: CDR1 SQVTM, CDR2 ANQGSEA. The CDR3 extends over 13 amino acids.

This clonotype occurred many times. The chain couples TRBV7-2 to TRBJ2-5; TRBD1 matches 7 bases. Germline CDR1 and CDR2: SGHTA and FQGNSA. This CDR3 is 15 amino acids long. With V trimmed by 4 bases and J by 2 bases, 7 bases remained unmatched. The CDR3 DNA is TGTGCCAGCAGCTCAGAGGGACAGATACAAGAGACCCAGTACTTC. Translation gives CASSSEGQIQETQYF.

The chain links TRBV7-9 to TRBJ1-4; maybe TRBD1 (5 bases). The length of the CDR3 is 16 residues. CDR1 is SEHNR, CDR2 FQNEAQ, per germline (reference sequence). V lost 0 bases to trimming and J lost 3 bases, with 11 bases between them. The chain's CDR3 is CASSLALGGPNEKLFF. The CDR3 region has the DNA TGTGCCAGCAGCTTAGCGCTGGGGGGACCTAATGAAAAACTGTTTTTT.

The rearrangement joins TRBV7-9 to TRBJ2-4; 7 bases are a match to TRBD1. V lost 5 bases to trimming and J lost 15 bases; unmatched junction nucleotides: 10. Germline CDR1 reads SEHNR; CDR2 reads FQNEAQ (reference sequence). The CDR3 spans 12 residues. The CDR3 spells CASSDREQGSYF. The CDR3 DNA reads as TGTGCCAGCAGCGATAGGGAACAGGGGTCGTACTTC.

This clonotype was detected many times. J is TRBJ1-2 and V is TRBV10-3, with 8 bases fitting TRBD1. The CDR3 covers 17 residues. The V and J ends lost 7 bases and 8 bases, in that order; junction bases with no gene match: 21. Germline lookup yields CDR1 ENHRY and CDR2 SYGVKD. CDR3 bases: TGTGCCATCACCCAGACAGGGGCGCCTAAAGACCTTGGAGGCTACACCTTC. Translating it yields CAITQTGAPKDLGGYTF.

A few counts support this clonotype. The J gene is TRBJ2-1, the V gene TRBV29-1; 16 nucleotides agree with TRBD2. The CDR3 spans 16 residues. Losses at the gene ends were 3 bases for V and 8 bases for J; bases not matched to a gene: 7. The germline gives CDR1 SQVTM, CDR2 ANQGSEA. CDR3 DNA sequence: TGCAGCGTTGAGGGGACTAGCGGGGGGGCCGTCGATGAGCAGTTCTTC. This codes for CSVEGTSGGAVDEQFF.

The table lists this clonotype with a count of one. The V call is TRBV6-5, the J call TRBJ1-2; D perhaps matches TRBD1 (5 bases). The CDR3 sequence is 15 residues long. Trimming pared 2 bases from V and 8 bases from J, leaving 18 bases between. CDR1 MNHEY and CDR2 SVGAGI come from the germline V gene. The CDR3 region has the DNA TGTGCCAGCAGTTACCACTCAGGGACCCTTCAAGGCTACACCTTC. It codes for CASSYHSGTLQGYTF.

This clonotype was seen at least ten times. The chain employs TRBV7-6 and TRBJ2-1; the D is unclear. The V and J ends lost 2 bases and 4 bases respectively, with 9 bases between them. The CDR3 totals 14 residues. Germline V gene data show CDR1 as SGHVS and CDR2 as FNYEAQ. DNA of the CDR3: TGTGCCAGCAGCTTAATTGGAGAGTACAATGAGCAGTTCTTC. Translating it yields CASSLIGEYNEQFF.

The V call is TRBV12-3 or TRBV12-4, the J call TRBJ1-6, with D unclear. The CDR3 is 17 amino acids. Between the trimmed V and J ends, which lost 6 bases and 0 bases, there was a span of 15 bases. The CDR3 loop is CASSQKGVFSYNSPLHF. In nucleotides, the CDR3 is TGTGCCAGCAGCCAGAAAGGCGTCTTCTCCTATAATTCACCCCTCCACTTT.

This clonotype was picked up one time. Sequence at one end of the junction differs from germline and may be a read error. This chain joins TRBV19 and TRBJ2-1, with D tentatively TRBD2 (5 bases). Germline assignment: CDR1 LNHDA and CDR2 SQIVND (reference sequence). CDR3 size: 12 residues. CDR3 sequence: CASRTGYSEQFF. The CDR3 DNA reads as TGTGCCAGCAGGACGGGGTACAGTGAGCAGTTCTTC.

The chain employs TRBV6-5 and TRBJ1-6; a possible D gene is TRBD1 (6 bases). The CDR3 is made up of 15 amino acids. Trimming shortened V by 0 bases and J by 9 bases, and 12 bases separated the two germline ends. The germline V gene has CDR1 MNHEY and CDR2 SVGAGI. The CDR3 sequence: CASSYSGGAGSPLHF. The CDR3 DNA follows: TGTGCCAGCAGTTACTCAGGGGGGGCAGGTTCACCCCTCCACTTT.

This clonotype has a handful of counts. The V gene is TRBV20-1, the J gene TRBJ2-5, with D maybe TRBD2 (5 bases). The CDR3 extends over 16 amino acids. The germline V and J ends were trimmed by 0 bases and 2 bases, with 16 bases remaining between them. Germline V gene data show CDR1 as DFQATT and CDR2 as SNEGSKA (reference sequence). The CDR3 sequence is CSARDYHGLIQETQYF. The DNA for the CDR3 is TGCAGTGCTAGAGATTATCACGGACTGATACAAGAGACCCAGTACTTC.

V is TRBV5-8 and J is TRBJ2-1, with D unresolved. Germline V gives CDR1 SGHTS, CDR2 YDEGEE. The CDR3 has 13 amino acids. The V gene lost 0 bases and the J gene lost 9 bases, with 10 bases spanning the gap. CDR3 loop: CASSLVPMGEQFF. In DNA form, the CDR3 reads TGTGCCAGCAGCTTGGTACCCATGGGTGAGCAGTTCTTC.

This clonotype was seen a few times. The chain links TRBV25-1 to TRBJ1-2; 10 bases are shared with TRBD1. The CDR3 loop spans 16 amino acids. The germline V gene has CDR1 MGHDK and CDR2 SYGVNS. The V segment lost 5 bases and the J segment 4 bases; nucleotides outside the gene matches: 10. CDR3 residues: CASSRPGTGASYGYTF. The CDR3 DNA reads as TGTGCCAGCAGTAGACCCGGGACAGGGGCCTCCTATGGCTACACCTTC.

The sample holds many counts of this clonotype. This chain links TRBV20-1 with TRBJ2-4; 9 bases are shared with TRBD1. Germline V lookup: CDR1 DFQATT, CDR2 SNEGSKA (reference sequence). With 7 bases clipped from V and 1 base from J, the junction kept 5 bases outside the gene matches. The CDR3 runs 14 residues. CDR3 loop: CSVRTGVAKNIQYF. The CDR3 DNA sequence: TGCAGTGTCAGGACAGGGGTGGCCAAAAACATTCAGTACTTC.

The J gene is TRBJ1-2, the V gene TRBV5-1; 7 bases line up with TRBD1. The CDR3 sequence is 15 residues long. Germline CDR1 reads SGHRS; CDR2 reads YFSETQ. The ends lost 3 bases at V and 2 bases at J; junction bases unmatched: 7. The CDR3 region is CASSSSTGSNYGYTF. The CDR3 nucleotides are TGCGCCAGCAGCTCGTCGACAGGGAGCAACTATGGCTACACCTTC.

This clonotype has only a few counts. The chain's CDR3 is CASSPPSTAYNSPLHF. Written as DNA, the CDR3 is TGTGCCAGCTCACCACCGTCAACAGCCTATAATTCACCCCTCCACTTT. V usage is TRBV18 and J usage is TRBJ1-6; D remains ambiguous. The ends were cut back, 0 bases at V and 2 bases at J, with 8 bases in the middle. The CDR3 extends over 16 amino acids. CDR1 and CDR2 from the germline V gene are KGHSH and LQKENI.

This clonotype was picked up many times. The J gene is TRBJ2-1, the V gene TRBV7-2, with 7 bases matching TRBD1. This CDR3 region has 14 residues. The germline V gene has CDR1 SGHTA and CDR2 FQGNSA. The junction had 4 bases not matched to a gene; V was cut back by 4 bases and J by 4 bases. CDR3 amino acids: CASSWGQIYNEQFF. The CDR3 DNA reads TGTGCCAGCAGCTGGGGACAGATTTACAATGAGCAGTTCTTC. The entire variable domain, with the rest obtained from reference TRBV7-2 and TRBJ2-1, is as follows: GAGVSQSPSNKVTEKGKDVELRCDPISGHTALYWYRQSLGQGLEFLIYFQGNSAPDKSGLPSDRFSAERTGGSVSTLTIQRTQQEDSAVYLCASSWGQIYNEQFFGPGTRLTVL.

This chain connects TRBV7-8 to TRBJ2-3; tentative D call: TRBD2 (5 bases). The germline V and J ends were trimmed by 0 bases and 2 bases, with 18 bases remaining between them. The CDR3 runs 18 residues. The germline V gene encodes CDR1 SGHVS and CDR2 FQNEAQ. CDR3 residues: CASSLALWDSEYTDTQYF. CDR3 DNA: TGTGCCAGCAGCTTAGCCCTTTGGGATAGCGAGTACACAGATACGCAGTATTTT.

The V call is TRBV6-2 or TRBV6-3, the J call TRBJ2-7; 11 bases align to TRBD1. Germline V lookup: CDR1 MNHEY, CDR2 SVGEGT. The CDR3 sequence is 15 residues long. The V gene end was trimmed by 6 bases and the J gene end by 5 bases; junction bases not matched to a gene: 9. CDR3 sequence: CASRRDRGYEDEQYV. In DNA form, the CDR3 reads TGTGCCAGCAGGCGGGACAGGGGGTATGAGGACGAGCAGTACGTC.

CDR3 coding DNA: TGTGCCAGCAGTTTAGAAGCAGACTTGGAACTGTTTTTT. It translates to CASSLEADLELFF. The chain carries TRBV12-3 or TRBV12-4 and TRBJ1-4; D is ambiguous. V lost 1 base and J lost 12, with 12 bases in between. The CDR3 is 13 amino acids.

This chain joins TRBV2 and TRBJ1-5, with TRBD1 identical over 12 bases. Germline V gene lookup returns CDR1 SNHLY and CDR2 FYNNEI. The CDR3 spans 14 residues. After removal of 6 bases from V and 8 bases from J, the junction contained 5 bases not matched to a gene. CDR3 amino acids: CASRGQGARKPQHF. For the CDR3, the DNA is TGTGCCAGCAGGGGACAGGGGGCTAGAAAGCCCCAGCATTTT.

V usage is TRBV6-1 and J usage is TRBJ1-1, with D unclear. The germline V gene encodes CDR1 MNHNS and CDR2 SASEGT. The CDR3 has 9 amino acids. The CDR3: CAHGPEAFF. In DNA form, the CDR3 reads TGTGCTCACGGCCCTGAAGCTTTCTTT.

The V and J genes are TRBV7-8 and TRBJ1-5; 9 bases agree with TRBD1. Trimming at V came to 5 bases and at J to 6 bases, leaving 5 bases not matched to a gene. This CDR3 is built from 14 residues. In germline, CDR1 is SGHVS, CDR2 FQNEAQ. CDR3 region: CASSIRQGGQPQHF. CDR3 bases: TGTGCCAGCAGCATTAGACAGGGGGGTCAGCCCCAGCATTTT.

The J gene is TRBJ2-5, the V gene TRBV6-1; 10 nucleotides line up with TRBD2. The CDR3 covers 15 residues. Germline lookup yields CDR1 MNHNS and CDR2 SASEGT. J lost 0 bases, V lost 4 bases, and 2 bases had no gene match. CDR3 in amino acids: CASSAGLANQETQYF. In DNA, the CDR3 is TGTGCCAGCAGTGCGGGACTAGCGAACCAAGAGACCCAGTACTTC.

V usage is TRBV10-3 and J usage is TRBJ2-5, with 7 bases aligning to TRBD1. Per germline, CDR1 ENHRY and CDR2 SYGVKD. The CDR3 is 14 residues long. J lost 0 bases, V lost 6 bases, and 4 bases had no gene match. The CDR3 DNA is TGTGCCATCAGCACAGGGGAGTACCAAGAGACCCAGTACTTC. Translating gives CAISTGEYQETQYF.